Listed below are T cell receptor beta chains from one sample, sequenced in a study of response to subunit inactivated influenza vaccine. TCRdb passed the RT-PCR reads through MiXCR, listing each CDR3 protein once. Among about 650,000 distinct CDR3 sequences listed, 15% to 18% were seen once. Here the sequenced sample was PBMCs from blood, taken approximately 13 days after vaccination. These receptors were taken from a man in his fifties or sixties who received an inactivated influenza vaccine. The CDR3 runs from the conserved cysteine through the conserved F or W. The order of the fields is V gene, J gene, clone size, D gene, CDR3 DNA, CDR3 protein. The D gene is left open where the match is weak. Not all rows give a size; the values are once, few, many and, for expanded clones, a class.

V: TRBV10-3
J: TRBJ2-1
size: few
D: .
DNA: TGTGCCATGGGCGAACGCTCCTACAATGAGCAGTTCTTC
CDR3: CAMGERSYNEQFF

V: TRBV15
J: TRBJ1-5
size: .
D: .
DNA: TGTGCCACCAGCAGCTCGGGGGGAAGCAGGCAGCCCCAGCATTTT
CDR3: CATSSSGGSRQPQHF

V: TRBV5-1
J: TRBJ2-2
size: once
D: TRBD2
DNA: TGCGCCAGCACAAACAGCGGGAGTGTGTACACCGGGGAGCTGTTTTTT
CDR3: CASTNSGSVYTGELFF

V: TRBV20-1
J: TRBJ2-7
size: few
D: .
DNA: TGCAGTGCAAAGAGCTCAGAAACCTCCTACGAGCAGTACTTC
CDR3: CSAKSSETSYEQYF

V: TRBV3-1
J: TRBJ2-5
size: few
D: .
DNA: TGTGCCAGCAGCCAAGCGGGGGTTTGGGAGACCCAGTACTTC
CDR3: CASSQAGVWETQYF

V: TRBV3-1
J: TRBJ2-6
size: .
D: .
DNA: TGTGCCAGCAGCCCATTATTACTACCGGGGGACGCCACTTCTGGGGCCAACGTCCTGACTTTC
CDR3: CASSPLLLPGDATSGANVLTF

V: TRBV6-5
J: TRBJ2-7
size: .
D: TRBD1
DNA: TGTGCCAGCAGTTTTACCGGGACAGGGGGTTTGGGCGAGCAGTACTTC
CDR3: CASSFTGTGGLGEQYF

V: TRBV20-1
J: TRBJ2-5
size: .
D: .
DNA: TGCAGTGCCGCGTGGGAGACCCAGTACTTC
CDR3: CSAAWETQYF

V: TRBV6-1
J: TRBJ2-7
size: few
D: .
DNA: TGTGCCAGCAGTGAGTTGGGGACCGATTCCTACGAGCAGTACTTC
CDR3: CASSELGTDSYEQYF

V: TRBV2
J: TRBJ1-3
size: many
D: .
DNA: TGTGCCAGCAGTGTTTCGGGGGCAAGTGGAAACACCATATATTTT
CDR3: CASSVSGASGNTIYF

V: TRBV30
J: TRBJ2-7
size: .
D: .
DNA: TGTGCCTGGACAGTCCACGACTCCTACGAGCAGTACTTC
CDR3: CAWTVHDSYEQYF

V: TRBV7-9
J: TRBJ1-1
size: .
D: .
DNA: TGTGCCAGCAGCGAATTGAGAGGCGTGAACACTGAAGCTTTCTTT
CDR3: CASSELRGVNTEAFF

V: TRBV29-1
J: TRBJ2-4
size: .
D: TRBD1
DNA: TGCAGCGTTGCAGGGACAGTAAACATTCAGTACTTC
CDR3: CSVAGTVNIQYF

V: TRBV20-1
J: TRBJ2-3
size: few
D: TRBD2
DNA: TGCAGTGCTAGCGGTCGACTGAAAGCGGGAGGCACAGATACGCAGTATTTT
CDR3: CSASGRLKAGGTDTQYF

V: TRBV3-1
J: TRBJ1-6
size: .
D: .
DNA: TGTGCCAGTACACAGGGTTCGGGAGAAAAGAATTCACCCCTCCACTTT
CDR3: CASTQGSGEKNSPLHF

V: TRBV4-1
J: TRBJ1-1
size: few
D: TRBD1
DNA: TGCGCCAGCAGCCCCGACAGGGGGATCGAGAACACTGAAGCTTTCTTT
CDR3: CASSPDRGIENTEAFF

V: TRBV20-1
J: TRBJ2-7
size: .
D: TRBD1
DNA: TGCAGTGCTACCCCAGGGGGAACCGAGCAGTACTTC
CDR3: CSATPGGTEQYF

V: TRBV7-2
J: TRBJ2-3
size: many
D: .
DNA: TGTGCCAGCAGCTTGCGGTCAGATACGCAGTATTTT
CDR3: CASSLRSDTQYF

V: TRBV4-3
J: TRBJ2-3
size: .
D: .
DNA: TGCGCCAGCAGCCAAGATTTTACAGATACGCAGTATTTT
CDR3: CASSQDFTDTQYF

V: TRBV7-2
J: TRBJ2-2
size: .
D: .
DNA: TGTGCCAGCAGCTTAATAACGGACCACACCGGGGAGCTGTTTTTT
CDR3: CASSLITDHTGELFF

V: TRBV20-1
J: TRBJ2-5
size: few
D: TRBD2
DNA: TGCAGTGCCTTCCCTCGGGGGGGGGGCCAAGAGACCCAGTACTTC
CDR3: CSAFPRGGGQETQYF

V: TRBV9
J: TRBJ2-3
size: few
D: .
DNA: TGTGCCAGCAGCGTAAGTTGGGATACGCAGTATTTT
CDR3: CASSVSWDTQYF

V: TRBV3-1
J: TRBJ2-1
size: many
D: .
DNA: TGTGCCAGCAGCCCTCGACTCGGCGGGGTCGATGAGCAGTTCTTC
CDR3: CASSPRLGGVDEQFF

V: TRBV20-1
J: TRBJ2-5
size: .
D: TRBD1
DNA: TGCAGTGCCCCGGACAGGGACCGGGCCCAGTACTTC
CDR3: CSAPDRDRAQYF

V: TRBV29-1
J: TRBJ2-2
size: few
D: .
DNA: TGCAGCGCCCCGCGGGGCAAGTCCGGGGAGCTGTTTTTT
CDR3: CSAPRGKSGELFF

V: TRBV28
J: TRBJ2-7
size: .
D: TRBD2
DNA: TGTGCCAGCAGTCAACTAGCGGGATGGTACGAGCAGTACTTC
CDR3: CASSQLAGWYEQYF

V: TRBV6-2/TRBV6-3
J: TRBJ2-2
size: few
D: .
DNA: TGTGCCAGCAGTTACATCTCATTGAACACCGGGGAGCTGTTTTTT
CDR3: CASSYISLNTGELFF

V: TRBV5-1
J: TRBJ2-3
size: few
D: .
DNA: TGCGCCAGCAGCTTGGCCCACACAGGGAGACCAGATACGCAGTATTTT
CDR3: CASSLAHTGRPDTQYF

V: TRBV28
J: TRBJ2-3
size: few
D: .
DNA: TGTGCCAGCAGACTGGGGACGCGAGGTACGCAGTATTTT
CDR3: CASRLGTRGTQYF

V: TRBV25-1
J: TRBJ2-5
size: few
D: TRBD2
DNA: TGTGCCAGCAGTGATGCGGGAGAGGCCCAGTACTTC
CDR3: CASSDAGEAQYF

V: TRBV20-1
J: TRBJ1-2
size: .
D: .
DNA: TGCAGTGCTCTACAGGAAACTCATGGCTACACCTTC
CDR3: CSALQETHGYTF

V: TRBV12-3/TRBV12-4
J: TRBJ2-3
size: .
D: TRBD1
DNA: TGTGCCAGCAGGCAGGGGGCGCAAGGTACGCAGTATTTT
CDR3: CASRQGAQGTQYF

V: TRBV29-1
J: TRBJ2-5
size: .
D: TRBD1
DNA: TGCAGCGTTGACCCGGGACAGGGGGCAGGAGAGACCCAGTACTTC
CDR3: CSVDPGQGAGETQYF

V: TRBV11-2
J: TRBJ2-7
size: .
D: .
DNA: TGTGCCAGCAGCTTATATGGGGGCGAGCAGTACTTC
CDR3: CASSLYGGEQYF

V: TRBV11-3
J: TRBJ2-2
size: few
D: .
DNA: TGTGCCAGCAGCTTCCCACAAAGCGGAGCGAACACCGGGGAGCTGTTTTTT
CDR3: CASSFPQSGANTGELFF

V: TRBV5-6
J: TRBJ2-1
size: .
D: .
DNA: TGTGCCAGCAGAACAGGTATCGGTAAGCAGTTCTTC
CDR3: CASRTGIGKQFF

V: TRBV12-3/TRBV12-4
J: TRBJ1-1
size: many
D: .
DNA: TGTGCCAGCAGCCAAGCGGAGAAAGCTTTCTTT
CDR3: CASSQAEKAFF

V: TRBV4-2
J: TRBJ2-3
size: few
D: TRBD2
DNA: TGTGCCAGCAGCCACGCAGCGGGGCCTGGCACAGATACGCAGTATTTT
CDR3: CASSHAAGPGTDTQYF

V: TRBV7-2
J: TRBJ2-1
size: .
D: TRBD1
DNA: TGTGCCAGCAGCTTAGCGCAGACAGGGTATGGTGAGCAGTTCTTC
CDR3: CASSLAQTGYGEQFF

V: TRBV10-3
J: TRBJ2-3
size: few
D: TRBD1
DNA: TGTGCCAGCCAACAGGGGGCTGGAGATACGCAGTATTTT
CDR3: CASQQGAGDTQYF

V: TRBV11-2
J: TRBJ1-1
size: .
D: .
DNA: TGTGCCAGCAGCTTAAGGCGGACGGGAGAAGCTTTCTTT
CDR3: CASSLRRTGEAFF

V: TRBV6-1
J: TRBJ1-5
size: few
D: .
DNA: TGTGCCAGCAGACACGAGGGTGGCAATCAGCCCCAGCATTTT
CDR3: CASRHEGGNQPQHF

V: TRBV20-1
J: TRBJ2-7
size: few
D: .
DNA: TGCAGTGCTACTGCCCCCGACAGTCCCTACGAGCAGTACTTC
CDR3: CSATAPDSPYEQYF

V: TRBV11-2
J: TRBJ2-3
size: .
D: TRBD2
DNA: TGTGCCAGCAGCCCCCCTTACAACAAGCGGGGGGTTTTCACGCAGTATTTT
CDR3: CASSPPYNKRGVFTQYF

V: TRBV7-9
J: TRBJ2-2
size: few
D: .
DNA: TGTGCCAGCAGCTTAAGTGCGCACTCGAACACCGGGGAGCTGTTTTTT
CDR3: CASSLSAHSNTGELFF

V: TRBV5-1
J: TRBJ2-3
size: .
D: .
DNA: TGCGCCAGCAGCCTGGATGGGAGTCTTCCGCAGTATTTT
CDR3: CASSLDGSLPQYF

V: TRBV4-1
J: TRBJ2-1
size: .
D: TRBD1
DNA: TGCGCCAGCAGCCAACGGACAGGGCCCCCAGACAATGAGCAGTTCTTC
CDR3: CASSQRTGPPDNEQFF

V: TRBV5-5
J: TRBJ2-2
size: few
D: .
DNA: TGTGCCAGCAGCTTGACAGACCCCTACGCGAACACCGGGGAGCTGTTTTTT
CDR3: CASSLTDPYANTGELFF

V: TRBV4-3
J: TRBJ2-7
size: .
D: TRBD2
DNA: TGCGCCAGCAGCCAACCACTAGCGGACACCTCTGGCGAGCAGTACTTC
CDR3: CASSQPLADTSGEQYF

V: TRBV6-2/TRBV6-3
J: TRBJ2-7
size: .
D: TRBD2
DNA: TGTGCCAGCAGATACACCCCGACTAGCGGGATCTACGAGCAGTACTTC
CDR3: CASRYTPTSGIYEQYF

V: TRBV12-3/TRBV12-4
J: TRBJ2-1
size: few
D: TRBD2
DNA: TGTGCCAGCAGAGCTAGCGGGAGTACCTACAATGAGCAGTTCTTC
CDR3: CASRASGSTYNEQFF

V: TRBV29-1
J: TRBJ2-1
size: many
D: .
DNA: TGCAGCGGGACCCGGACAGGACTAGGCAATGAGCAGTTCTTC
CDR3: CSGTRTGLGNEQFF

V: TRBV27
J: TRBJ2-7
size: many
D: .
DNA: TGTGCCAGCGCAGGGACACCAGCCTACGAGCAGTACTTC
CDR3: CASAGTPAYEQYF

V: TRBV20-1
J: TRBJ2-7
size: .
D: TRBD2
DNA: TGCAGTGTTCCCCGGGGAGCGGGGAGAAACGAGCAGTACTTC
CDR3: CSVPRGAGRNEQYF

V: TRBV20-1
J: TRBJ2-1
size: .
D: TRBD2
DNA: TGCAGTGCTAGAGATCTCCGCGGGAGACTCCACAATGAGCAGTTCTTC
CDR3: CSARDLRGRLHNEQFF

V: TRBV28
J: TRBJ1-2
size: few
D: .
DNA: TGTGCCAGCAGTCTCGGACACAGGTCTAACTATGGCTACACCTTC
CDR3: CASSLGHRSNYGYTF